The 12 T cell receptor beta chains below were found in one sample sequenced in a study of T-cell reconstitution after alpha-beta-depleted transplantation in children. Unique molecular identifiers were built into the TCRbeta library. TCRdb re-analysed the PCR reads in MiXCR, keeping a single row per CDR3 protein. The sample holds approximately 99,000 distinct CDR3 sequences, approximately 6.9% seen once. Sample: PBMCs, mostly from graft donor cells, taken 360 days after TCRalphabeta/CD19-depleted stem cell transplant. Source of these receptors: a male patient aged 2 to 9 who had a stem cell transplant for acute lymphoblastic leukemia, so the T cells may come from the graft donor.

This clonotype was recorded a few times. The chain is built from TRBV5-1 and TRBJ1-5, with 7 bases identical to TRBD1. This CDR3 spans 13 amino acids. CDR1 and CDR2 from the germline V gene are SGHRS and YFSETQ. The V gene end was trimmed by 3 bases and the J gene end by 9 bases; junction bases not matched to a gene: 6. The chain's CDR3 is CASSSTGVWPQHF. The CDR3 bases are TGCGCCAGCAGCTCTACAGGGGTATGGCCCCAGCATTTT.

This clonotype was seen repeatedly, ten times or more. V usage is TRBV9 and J usage is TRBJ2-7; D ambiguous. Trimming took off 0 bases at V and 0 bases at J, with 7 bases between the two ends. This CDR3 is 14 amino acids long. Germline-derived CDR1 and CDR2 are SGDLS and YYNGEE. The CDR3 sequence is CASSVGGPSYEQYF. The CDR3 DNA follows: TGTGCCAGCAGCGTAGGAGGCCCCTCCTACGAGCAGTACTTC. Using reference TRBV9 and TRBJ2-7 for the parts outside the CDR3, the full variable domain is DSGVTQTPKHLITATGQRVTLRCSPRSGDLSVYWYQQSLDQGLQFLIQYYNGEERAKGNILERFSAQQFPDLHSELNLSSLELGDSALYFCASSVGGPSYEQYFGPGTRLTVT.

This clonotype was seen many times. The chain couples TRBV28 to TRBJ2-5, with D uncertain. CDR3 length: 12 residues. CDR1 and CDR2 from the germline V gene are MDHEN and SYDVKM. Trimming left V 3 bases short and J 10 bases short, with 12 bases between. CDR3 loop: CASSFEGVVQYF. DNA of the CDR3: TGTGCCAGCAGTTTTGAAGGAGTAGTCCAGTACTTC.

This sequence joins TRBV27 and TRBJ2-5, with D perhaps assigned TRBD1 or TRBD2 (5 bases each). V was pared by 8 bases and J by 1 base, with 11 bases between. This CDR3 comprises 13 residues. Germline values: CDR1 MNHEY, CDR2 SMNVEV (reference sequence). The CDR3 DNA sequence: TGTGCCAGCGGGGACCCCCGCCAAGAGACCCAGTACTTC. Its protein is CASGDPRQETQYF.

This clonotype was seen repeatedly, ten times or more. V usage is TRBV10-3 and J usage is TRBJ2-2; 10 nucleotides match TRBD1. Germline V gives CDR1 ENHRY, CDR2 SYGVKD. The CDR3 contains 16 residues. V lost 6 bases and J lost 1; bases outside the gene matches: 5. The CDR3 DNA reads TGTGCCATCAGGTTGGGACAGGGGAAGAACACCGGGGAGCTGTTTTTT. Protein product: CAIRLGQGKNTGELFF.

For this clonotype: A much larger clonotype is one base distant, so this may be a read error. V gene TRBV7-6 combines with J gene TRBJ2-2, with TRBD2 matching over 7 bases. From germline, CDR1 is SGHVS and CDR2 FNYEAQ. The CDR3 is 16 amino acids. DNA for the CDR3: TGTGCCAGCAGCTCCACGGGGGGTACGAACACCGGGGAGCCGTTTTTT. It translates to CASSSTGGTNTGEPFF.

This clonotype was found many times. The chain combines TRBV3-1 with TRBJ2-3; D gene ambiguous. The germline V and J ends were trimmed by 0 bases and 4 bases, with 5 bases remaining between them. Germline V lookup: CDR1 LGHDT, CDR2 YNNKEL (reference sequence). The length of the CDR3 is 13 residues. DNA of the CDR3: TGTGCCAGCAGCCAAGATTGGGCAGATACGCAGTATTTT. This codes for CASSQDWADTQYF.

The DNA for the CDR3 is TGTGCCCGAGGGCTGCGGAGCTATGGCTACACCTTC. Protein: CARGLRSYGYTF. This chain uses TRBV25-1 with TRBJ1-2; D unclear. Trimming removed 11 bases at V and 4 bases at J, with 14 bases between. The length of the CDR3 is 12 residues. Germline CDR1 and CDR2: MGHDK and SYGVNS.

The genes are TRBV6-5 and TRBJ2-2; D may correspond to TRBD1 or TRBD2 (6 bases each). This CDR3 contains 16 residues. Germline V gene sequence: CDR1 MNHEY, CDR2 SVGAGI. With 1 base removed from V and 5 bases from J, the gap between germline ends came to 14 bases. The CDR3 region is CASSYWSGAGTGELFF. CDR3 DNA: TGTGCCAGCAGTTACTGGTCAGGGGCGGGAACCGGGGAGCTGTTTTTT.

This chain links TRBV3-1 with TRBJ2-1; 8 bases are shared with TRBD2. The V gene's germline CDR1 is LGHDT and CDR2 YNNKEL (reference sequence). Trimming took 4 bases from V and 6 from J; bases not matched to a gene: 5. The CDR3 runs to 14 residues. The CDR3 is CASSLPGLANEQFF. In DNA, the CDR3 is TGTGCCAGCAGCCTTCCCGGACTAGCCAATGAGCAGTTCTTC.

This clonotype was detected ten times or more. The V gene is TRBV21-1, the J gene TRBJ1-6. TRBV21-1 is a documented pseudogene. The CDR3 sequence is 13 residues long. CDR3 DNA sequence: TGTGCCAGCAGCAAATGGCCCGAGTCACCCCTCCACTTT. Amino acid sequence: CASSKWPESPLHF.

This clonotype has just a few counts. The J gene is TRBJ2-5, the V gene TRBV11-2; 7 nucleotides match TRBD1. Germline V gives CDR1 SGHAT, CDR2 FQNNGV. The junction had 9 bases not matched to a gene; V was cut back by 4 bases and J by 7 bases. The CDR3 totals 14 residues. For the CDR3, the DNA is TGTGCCAGCAGCTCGGACAGGTTTCCGGGGACCCAGTACTTC. This sequence encodes CASSSDRFPGTQYF.